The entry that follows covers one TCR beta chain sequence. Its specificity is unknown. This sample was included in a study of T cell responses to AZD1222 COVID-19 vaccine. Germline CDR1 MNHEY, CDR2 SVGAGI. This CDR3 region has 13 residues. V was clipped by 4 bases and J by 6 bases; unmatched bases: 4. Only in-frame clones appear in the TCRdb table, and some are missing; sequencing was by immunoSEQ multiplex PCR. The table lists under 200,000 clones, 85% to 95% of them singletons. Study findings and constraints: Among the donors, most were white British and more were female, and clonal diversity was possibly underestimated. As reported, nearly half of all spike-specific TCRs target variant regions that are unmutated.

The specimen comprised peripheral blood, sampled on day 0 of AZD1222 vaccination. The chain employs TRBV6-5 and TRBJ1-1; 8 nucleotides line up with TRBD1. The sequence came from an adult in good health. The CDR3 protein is CASSSGQGSEAFF. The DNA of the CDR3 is TGTGCCAGCAGTTCCGGACAGGGTTCTGAAGCTTTCTTT.